The 4 T cell receptor beta chains in this list originate from one sample, sequenced in a study of T-cell reconstitution after alpha-beta-depleted transplantation in children. Unique molecular identifiers were incorporated during preparation of the TCRbeta library. MiXCR, applied by TCRdb to the PCR reads, yields one record per CDR3 protein. This table holds 490,000 or so distinct CDR3 sequences, over 9.5% found once. This specimen was PBMCs, taken before TCRalphabeta/CD19-depleted stem cell transplant. These receptors were obtained from a child aged 2-15 years with inherited bone marrow failure, due to receive a stem cell transplant.

V gene TRBV20-1 combines with J gene TRBJ1-4; 8 bases are shared with TRBD1. Losses at the gene ends were 1 base for V and 4 bases for J; bases not matched to a gene: 8. CDR1 and CDR2 from the germline V gene are DFQATT and SNEGSKA (reference sequence). The CDR3 runs to 16 residues. This CDR3 reads CSARVAGTGYNEKLFF. As DNA, the CDR3 is TGCAGTGCTAGAGTCGCCGGGACAGGCTATAATGAAAAACTGTTTTTT.

This clonotype was seen at least ten times. The J gene is TRBJ2-1, the V gene TRBV7-2; D may be TRBD1 (5 bases). V dropped 6 bases and J dropped 9 bases, with 15 bases sitting between them. The CDR3 covers 13 residues. Per germline, CDR1 SGHTA and CDR2 FQGNSA. CDR3: CASSSTRTSEQFF. In DNA, the CDR3 is TGTGCCAGCAGTAGTACCAGGACAAGTGAGCAGTTCTTC.

This clonotype was picked up many times. V gene TRBV7-8 combines with J gene TRBJ2-7, with D perhaps TRBD2 (6 bases). The CDR3 runs to 14 residues. Trimming cost V 5 bases and J 2 bases, with 13 bases left between them. Per germline, CDR1 SGHVS and CDR2 FQNEAQ. CDR3 nucleotides: TGTGCCAGCAGCGCAATCTGGGAGGCCTACGAGCAGTACTTC. As protein: CASSAIWEAYEQYF.

The table lists this clonotype with many counts. This chain joins TRBV11-2 and TRBJ2-3; D is ambiguous. The CDR3 is 14 residues long. CDR1 SGHAT and CDR2 FQNNGV come from the germline V gene. Trimming stripped 6 bases from V and 6 bases from J, with 16 bases between. The CDR3 region is CASRPLAVSDTQYF. In DNA form, the CDR3 reads TGTGCCAGCAGACCCCTCGCCGTATCTGATACGCAGTATTTT. Full variable domain (rest looked up from reference TRBV11-2 and TRBJ2-3): EAGVAQSPRYKIIEKRQSVAFWCNPISGHATLYWYQQILGQGPKLLIQFQNNGVVDDSQLPKDRFSAERLKGVDSTLKIQPAKLEDSAVYLCASRPLAVSDTQYFGPGTRLTVL.